This entry features one TCR beta chain sequence. The table came from immunoSEQ multiplex PCR; TCRdb's copy has only in-frame clones and leaves some out. This sample has some 300,000 clones; roughly nine tenths occur once, and the top ten carry over 9%. V was shortened by 6 bases and J by 6 bases, with 14 bases between the two germline ends. The CDR3 sequence is 12 residues long. The germline V gene has CDR1 SQVTM and CDR2 ANQGSEA. These data belong to a study of blood T cell repertoires in COVID-19. This TCR came from a woman in her 30s who had recovered from COVID-19. Sequencing used PBMCs or T cells enriched from blood (not recorded which). This chain uses TRBV29-1 with TRBJ1-1; tentatively, D is TRBD1 (6 bases). CDR3 in amino acids: CSVRGGLAEAFF. DNA for the CDR3: TGCAGCGTGAGAGGGGGTCTCGCTGAAGCTTTCTTT.